This section outlines one T cell receptor beta chain sequence together with its context. Its antigen is still unknown. Expressed TCRB transcripts were sequenced because the entire RNA isolate underwent reverse transcription. TCRdb's copy holds only in-frame clones and misses some; the assay was immunoSEQ multiplex PCR. The sample has some 900,000 clones; roughly a sixth are singletons. This entry comes from a study of beta chain features in type 1 diabetes. Study details: Analysis included 107,917,701 sorted cells drawn from all samples. Findings of the study overall: VDJ junctions from type 1 diabetes patients carried fewer insertions and larger deletions.

Sorted populations all exceeded 98% purity. J lost 0 bases, V lost 4 bases, and 2 bases had no gene match. Germline CDR1 and CDR2: SQVTM and ANQGSEA. The CDR3 is 13 amino acids. Sequencing was performed on naive CD4+ T cells from blood. The source of this sequence is a woman in her late teens or twenties in good health. This chain joins TRBV29-1 and TRBJ1-1; 7 positions match TRBD1. The CDR3 nucleotides are TGCAGCGTTGCCGGGACAGTGAACACTGAAGCTTTCTTT. Amino acids: CSVAGTVNTEAFF.